The 27 T cell receptor beta chains in this list originate from one sample, sequenced in a study of technical replicates of blood from a handful of donors. Generated by immunoSEQ multiplex PCR, the TCRdb table keeps only in-frame clones and is missing some. The table lists 59,000 or so clones, 80% to 95% of them singletons. Sequencing was carried out using PBMCs. Source of these receptors: a human donor in good health. Some clones in this sample may be carry-over from other donors' samples.

The genes are TRBV7-9 and TRBJ2-1; D is unresolved. Germline V gene lookup returns CDR1 SEHNR and CDR2 FQNEAQ (reference sequence). The ends were cut back, 1 base at V and 5 bases at J, with 9 bases in the middle. The CDR3 runs to 14 residues. In nucleotides, the CDR3 is TGTGCCAGCAGCTTAGAGTCTCCTAACAATGAGCAGTTCTTC. Translating it yields CASSLESPNNEQFF.

This chain uses TRBV6-5 with TRBJ1-1; TRBD1 might be the D (6 bases). Looked up from germline, CDR1 is MNHEY and CDR2 is SVGAGI. Trimming took off 8 bases at V and 2 bases at J, with 12 bases between the two ends. The CDR3 sequence is 13 residues long. The CDR3 loop is CASGRDTNTEAFF. CDR3 sequence (DNA): TGTGCCAGCGGAAGGGACACCAACACTGAAGCTTTCTTT.

This clone appeared a single time. The CDR3 spells CASSLGDRDFETQYF. The DNA for the CDR3 is TGTGCCAGCAGCTTGGGGGACAGGGATTTCGAGACCCAGTACTTC. The chain has TRBV7-9 and TRBJ2-5; TRBD1 aligns across 9 bases. This CDR3 comprises 15 residues. The J segment lost 5 bases and the V segment lost 3 bases, leaving 7 bases of the junction unmatched. CDR1 is SEHNR, CDR2 FQNEAQ, per germline (reference sequence).

The rearrangement joins TRBV15 to TRBJ2-1; 13 bases are shared with TRBD2. Germline loops: CDR1 LNHNV, CDR2 YYDKDF (reference sequence). Trimming removed 3 bases from V and 7 bases from J; junction bases left unmatched: 6. The length of the CDR3 is 16 residues. CDR3 DNA: TGTGCCACCAGCAGCCGGGGACTAGCGGGGCCGAATGAGCAGTTCTTC. Its protein is CATSSRGLAGPNEQFF. Filled out from reference TRBV15 and TRBJ2-1, the complete variable domain reads DAMVIQNPRYQVTQFGKPVTLSCSQTLNHNVMYWYQQKSSQAPKLLFHYYDKDFNNEADTPDNFQSRRPNTSFCFLDIRSPGLGDTAMYLCATSSRGLAGPNEQFFGPGTRLTVL.

By its share, this clone is medium-sized. This chain uses TRBV2 with TRBJ1-2; no definite D call. Germline V lookup: CDR1 SNHLY, CDR2 FYNNEI. V lost 6 bases, J lost 2 bases, and 10 bases lay in between. The CDR3 sequence is 13 residues long. The DNA of the CDR3 is TGTGCCAGCAGGGCGGGAAGCAACTATGGCTACACCTTC. Translation: CASRAGSNYGYTF. Looking up the rest from reference TRBV2 and TRBJ1-2 gives the full variable domain: EPEVTQTPSHQVTQMGQEVILRCVPISNHLYFYWYRQILGQKVEFLVSFYNNEISEKSEIFDDQFSVERPDGSNFTLKIRSTKLEDSAMYFCASRAGSNYGYTFGSGTRLTVV.

The table lists this clone with a count of one. The chain carries TRBV7-9 and TRBJ1-2; TRBD1 is a possible D gene (5 bases). Trimming took off 4 bases at V and 2 bases at J, with 14 bases between the two ends. Germline CDR1 is SEHNR and CDR2 is FQNEAQ (reference sequence). This CDR3 region has 15 residues. CDR3 sequence: CASSYGPSGNYGYTF. CDR3 coding DNA: TGTGCCAGCAGCTACGGCCCCTCAGGGAACTATGGCTACACCTTC.

The rearrangement joins TRBV7-2 to TRBJ2-3; 13 bases align to TRBD2. CDR1 and CDR2 from the germline V gene are SGHTA and FQGNSA. This CDR3 has 14 amino acids. With 5 bases clipped from V and 15 bases from J, the junction kept 11 bases outside the gene matches. DNA for the CDR3: TGTGCCAGCAGCCCGGGACTAGCGGGGAGTAGTCCCTATTTT. Translating it yields CASSPGLAGSSPYF.

The rearrangement links TRBV5-1 to TRBJ2-1; 8 nucleotides agree with TRBD1. Germline V gene sequence: CDR1 SGHRS, CDR2 YFSETQ. The CDR3 loop spans 15 amino acids. J was trimmed by 3 bases and V by 0 bases; bases with no gene match: 2. CDR3 in DNA: TGCGCCAGCAGCTTGGAAGGGACAGGCTACAATGAGCAGTTCTTC. Encoded protein: CASSLEGTGYNEQFF.

This rearrangement joins TRBV19 to TRBJ1-6; D is possibly TRBD1 (6 bases). The CDR3 has 14 residues. The V end lost 6 bases, the J end lost 4 bases, and 10 bases lay between the germline ends. Germline CDR1 is LNHDA and CDR2 is SQIVND (reference sequence). CDR3 bases: TGTGCCAGTAGAGAGGGGGTGTATAATTCACCCCTCCACTTT. The encoded protein is CASREGVYNSPLHF.

The chain uses TRBV4-2 and TRBJ1-6; D not certain. Germline CDR1 reads LGHNA; CDR2 reads YNFKEQ. V was trimmed by 2 bases and J by 4 bases, leaving 9 bases between them. This CDR3 has 15 amino acids. CDR3 nucleotide sequence: TGTGCCAGCAGCCAATTCCAGAGGTATAATTCACCCCTCCACTTT. It encodes CASSQFQRYNSPLHF.

This rearrangement joins TRBV9 to TRBJ1-2; a weak D match, TRBD1 (6 bases). The germline V gene encodes CDR1 SGDLS and CDR2 YYNGEE. The CDR3 consists of 15 residues. The germline V and J ends were trimmed by 0 bases and 1 base, with 10 bases remaining between them. CDR3 amino acids: CASSVAKGHNYGYTF. DNA of the CDR3: TGTGCCAGCAGCGTAGCAAAGGGACATAACTATGGCTACACCTTC.

The rearrangement joins TRBV7-3 to TRBJ2-1, with TRBD2 matching over 7 bases. Germline V CDR1 and CDR2: SGHTA, FQGTGA. Trimming took 5 bases from V and 10 from J; bases not matched to a gene: 11. The CDR3 covers 14 residues. CDR3 DNA: TGTGCCAGCAGCCTAGCGGAGGGGCCAGGCGAGCAGTTCTTC. This sequence encodes CASSLAEGPGEQFF.

The genes are TRBV27 and TRBJ2-7, with a tentative D call TRBD1 (6 bases). From germline, CDR1 is MNHEY and CDR2 SMNVEV (reference sequence). The CDR3 length is 13 residues. The germline V and J ends were trimmed by 2 bases and 3 bases, with 8 bases remaining between them. DNA of the CDR3: TGTGCCAGCAGTTTAACAGGGTACTACGAGCAGTACTTC. It yields the protein CASSLTGYYEQYF.

The chain combines TRBV6-1 with TRBJ1-2; no reliable D call. Germline V CDR1 and CDR2: MNHNS, SASEGT. V was pared by 3 bases and J by 4 bases, with 9 bases between. This CDR3 has 13 amino acids. The CDR3 sequence: CASSEGDTYGYTF. Here the CDR3 DNA reads TGTGCCAGCAGTGAGGGCGATACCTATGGCTACACCTTC.

CDR3 in DNA: TGTGCCAGCAGTTTATCCCCAGCTAACTATGGCTACACCTTC. Amino acids: CASSLSPANYGYTF. V gene TRBV27 combines with J gene TRBJ1-2, with D uncertain. V dropped 0 bases and J dropped 0 bases, with 5 bases sitting between them. Germline CDR1 and CDR2: MNHEY and SMNVEV (reference sequence). CDR3 length: 14 residues.

The chain is built from TRBV5-4 and TRBJ2-3, with TRBD2 matching over 12 bases. Germline V gives CDR1 SGHNT, CDR2 YYREEE (reference sequence). The CDR3 loop spans 16 amino acids. V lost 4 bases and J lost 2; bases outside the gene matches: 5. The CDR3 is CASSQLAGGTTDTQYF. The CDR3 DNA sequence: TGTGCCAGCAGCCAACTAGCGGGGGGAACCACAGATACGCAGTATTTT.

This clone was seen only a few times. The genes are TRBV6-5 and TRBJ1-3; D ambiguous. The CDR3 has 15 amino acids. Deletions cut 8 bases from V and 0 bases from J, with 14 bases between. Germline V lookup: CDR1 MNHEY, CDR2 SVGAGI. CDR3 nucleotide sequence: TGTGCCAGCTCCTTTGGGGAGAGCTCTGGAAACACCATATATTTT. Its protein product is CASSFGESSGNTIYF.

This chain uses TRBV5-4 with TRBJ2-2; TRBD2 aligns across 8 bases. Germline trimming cut 4 bases from V and 0 bases from J; bases unmatched to any gene: 5. Germline values: CDR1 SGHNT, CDR2 YYREEE (reference sequence). The length of the CDR3 is 16 residues. This chain's CDR3 is CASSPRGGSNTGELFF. CDR3 DNA: TGTGCCAGCAGCCCCCGGGGGGGATCGAACACCGGGGAGCTGTTTTTT.

This rearrangement joins TRBV19 to TRBJ2-1, with D unresolved. V lost 6 bases and J 8 bases, leaving 23 bases between the germline ends. This CDR3 comprises 16 residues. The germline V gene encodes CDR1 LNHDA and CDR2 SQIVND (reference sequence). The DNA of the CDR3 is TGTGCCAGTAGCCCCGAATCTAGATTGGAAGTGCATGAGCAGTTCTTC. Protein sequence: CASSPESRLEVHEQFF.

The chain has TRBV15 and TRBJ1-4, with D tentatively TRBD1 (5 bases). The CDR3 is 13 amino acids. With 5 bases removed from V and 8 bases from J, the gap between germline ends came to 12 bases. CDR1 and CDR2 (germline): LNHNV, YYDKDF (reference sequence). The CDR3 spells CATSASRQEKLFF. CDR3 in DNA: TGTGCCACCAGCGCTTCCCGACAGGAAAAACTGTTTTTT.

This sequence joins TRBV5-1 and TRBJ2-3; 10 bases are a match to TRBD2. The CDR3 consists of 17 residues. V lost 3 bases, J lost 2 bases, and 9 bases stayed unmatched. The germline gives CDR1 SGHRS, CDR2 YFSETQ. This chain's CDR3 is CASSSVPTSGATDTQYF. The CDR3 coding sequence is TGCGCCAGCAGCTCTGTACCTACTAGCGGGGCCACAGATACGCAGTATTTT.

V and J are TRBV18 and TRBJ2-7; 10 bases match TRBD1. The CDR3 is 13 residues long. The V segment lost 6 bases and the J segment 3 bases; nucleotides outside the gene matches: 2. Germline V gene data show CDR1 as KGHSH and CDR2 as LQKENI. The CDR3 nucleotides read TGTGCCAGCTCTGGGGACAGGGGCTACGAGCAGTACTTC. It translates to CASSGDRGYEQYF. The variable domain in full, with the rest retrieved from reference TRBV18 and TRBJ2-7, is NAGVMQNPRHLVRRRGQEARLRCSPMKGHSHVYWYRQLPEEGLKFMVYLQKENIIDESGMPKERFSAEFPKEGPSILRIQQVVRGDSAAYFCASSGDRGYEQYFGPGTRLTVT.

Written as DNA, the CDR3 is TGTGCCAGCAGTTACTCGGGAAGGGGTGGCTATGGCTACACCTTC. The encoded protein is CASSYSGRGGYGYTF. The chain uses TRBV6-5 and TRBJ1-2, with a tentative D call TRBD1 (5 bases). V was cut by 0 bases and J by 4 bases, with 12 bases left in between. Germline values: CDR1 MNHEY, CDR2 SVGAGI. The CDR3 consists of 15 residues.

The chain recombines TRBV7-9 with TRBJ2-7; D is possibly TRBD1 (5 bases). The germline V and J ends were trimmed by 7 bases and 2 bases, with 12 bases remaining between them. Germline V lookup: CDR1 SEHNR, CDR2 FQNEAQ (reference sequence). The CDR3 spans 13 residues. The CDR3 loop reads CASTPRQTYEQYF. Here the CDR3 DNA reads TGTGCCAGCACGCCGCGACAGACCTACGAGCAGTACTTC.

This clone was picked up one time. This chain links TRBV7-2 with TRBJ2-5; 12 bases line up with TRBD2. Germline CDR1 SGHTA, CDR2 FQGNSA. V lost 7 bases to trimming and J lost 5 bases; unmatched junction nucleotides: 8. The CDR3 is 15 amino acids. The CDR3 region is CASIARLAGVETQYF. DNA of the CDR3: TGTGCCAGCATAGCACGACTAGCGGGAGTCGAGACCCAGTACTTC.

J is TRBJ1-2 and V is TRBV27; 9 bases map to TRBD1. The CDR3 contains 15 residues. Germline CDR1 reads MNHEY; CDR2 reads SMNVEV (reference sequence). J gave up 4 bases and V 4 bases, and 7 bases lay outside the gene matches. The CDR3 region is CASSSGTGIFYGYTF. The DNA of the CDR3 is TGTGCCAGCAGTTCAGGGACAGGGATTTTCTATGGCTACACCTTC.

The V and J genes are TRBV7-9 and TRBJ1-3; D is unresolved. The CDR3 has 16 residues. Germline CDR1 SEHNR, CDR2 FQNEAQ (reference sequence). Trimming left V 5 bases short and J 0 bases short, with 14 bases between. The CDR3 DNA reads as TGTGCCAGCAGCCCACTGGAAACGGGCTCTGGAAACACCATATATTTT. Protein product: CASSPLETGSGNTIYF.